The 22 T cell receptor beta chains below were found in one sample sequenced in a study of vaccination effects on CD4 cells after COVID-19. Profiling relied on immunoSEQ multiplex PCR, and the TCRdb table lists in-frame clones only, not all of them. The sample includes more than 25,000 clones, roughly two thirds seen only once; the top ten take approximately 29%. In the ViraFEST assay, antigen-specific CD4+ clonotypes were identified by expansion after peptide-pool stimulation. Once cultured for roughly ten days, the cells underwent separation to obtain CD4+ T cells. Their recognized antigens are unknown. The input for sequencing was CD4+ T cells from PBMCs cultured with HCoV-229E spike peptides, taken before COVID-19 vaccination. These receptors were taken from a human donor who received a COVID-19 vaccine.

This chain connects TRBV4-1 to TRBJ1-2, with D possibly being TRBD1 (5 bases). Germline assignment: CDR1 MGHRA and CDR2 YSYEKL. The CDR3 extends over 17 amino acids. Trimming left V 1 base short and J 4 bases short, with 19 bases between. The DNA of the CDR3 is TGCGCCAGCAGCCAAGTAACCCCCCCGCAGGGTGTCTATGGCTACACCTTC. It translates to CASSQVTPPQGVYGYTF.

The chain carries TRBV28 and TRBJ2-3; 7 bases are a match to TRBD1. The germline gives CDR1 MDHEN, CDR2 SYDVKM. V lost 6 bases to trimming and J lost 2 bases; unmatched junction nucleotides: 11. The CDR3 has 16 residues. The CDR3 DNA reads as TGTGCCAGCAGAGAACCCGGGACAGCGAACACAGATACGCAGTATTTT. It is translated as CASREPGTANTDTQYF. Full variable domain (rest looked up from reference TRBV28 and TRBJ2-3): DVKVTQSSRYLVKRTGEKVFLECVQDMDHENMFWYRQDPGLGLRLIYFSYDVKMKEKGDIPEGYSVSREKKERFSLILESASTNQTSMYLCASREPGTANTDTQYFGPGTRLTVL.

CDR3 sequence: CASSLYGGSYEQYF. The CDR3 DNA follows: TGTGCCAGCAGCTTGTACGGAGGCTCCTACGAGCAGTACTTC. This sequence joins TRBV5-4 and TRBJ2-7, with a weak D call TRBD2 (5 bases). Germline V gene sequence: CDR1 SGHNT, CDR2 YYREEE (reference sequence). The CDR3 runs to 14 residues. Trimming cost V 1 base and J 0 bases, with 8 bases left between them.

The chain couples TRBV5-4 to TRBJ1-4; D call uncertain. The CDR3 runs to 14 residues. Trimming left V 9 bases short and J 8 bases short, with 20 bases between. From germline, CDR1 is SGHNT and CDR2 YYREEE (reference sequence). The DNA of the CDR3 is TGTGCCACCGCCATTGGAGGGAGCGGGGAAAAACTGTTTTTT. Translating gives CATAIGGSGEKLFF.

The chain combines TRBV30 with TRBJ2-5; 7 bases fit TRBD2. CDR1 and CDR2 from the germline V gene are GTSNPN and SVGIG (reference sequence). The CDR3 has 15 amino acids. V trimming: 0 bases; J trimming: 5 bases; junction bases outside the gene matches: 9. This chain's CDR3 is CAWSVKGGTMETQYF. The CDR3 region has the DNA TGTGCCTGGAGTGTTAAGGGTGGGACTATGGAGACCCAGTACTTC. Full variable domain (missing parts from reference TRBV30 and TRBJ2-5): SQTIHQWPATLVQPVGSPLSLECTVEGTSNPNLYWYRQAAGRGLQLLFYSVGIGQISSEVPQNLSASRPQDRQFILSSKKLLLSDSGFYLCAWSVKGGTMETQYFGPGTRLLVL.

CDR3 sequence (DNA): TGTGCCAGCAGTGAAACAGGGAACTATGGCTACACCTTC. It specifies CASSETGNYGYTF. The rearrangement links TRBV6-1 to TRBJ1-2; D might be TRBD1 (6 bases). Germline CDR1 reads MNHNS; CDR2 reads SASEGT. V shed 2 bases and J shed 2 bases, with 6 bases lying between them. This CDR3 is built from 13 residues.

CDR3 coding DNA: TGTGCCAGCAGCCGTACGGGGTCCTCTGGAAACACCATATATTTT. Translating it yields CASSRTGSSGNTIYF. The chain has TRBV5-4 and TRBJ1-3; no clear D. The germline CDR1 and CDR2 sequences are SGHNT and YYREEE (reference sequence). Trimming removed 4 bases from V and 0 bases from J, with 11 bases in between. This CDR3 has 15 amino acids.

The CDR3 nucleotides read TGTGCCAGCAGCCAATTGGGGGGCGCAGGAAAACTGTTTTTT. This translates into CASSQLGGAGKLFF. The chain is built from TRBV14 and TRBJ1-4; perhaps TRBD1 as D (6 bases). Germline lookup yields CDR1 SGHDN and CDR2 FVKESK. The length of the CDR3 is 14 residues. The V gene lost 2 bases and the J gene lost 10 bases, with 14 bases spanning the gap.

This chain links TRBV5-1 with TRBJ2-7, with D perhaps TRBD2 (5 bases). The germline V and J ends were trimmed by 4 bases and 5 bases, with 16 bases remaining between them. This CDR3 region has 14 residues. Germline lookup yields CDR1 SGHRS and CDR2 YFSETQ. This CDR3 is CASSQPGGFDEQYF. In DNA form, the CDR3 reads TGCGCCAGCAGCCAACCAGGCGGGTTCGACGAGCAGTACTTC.

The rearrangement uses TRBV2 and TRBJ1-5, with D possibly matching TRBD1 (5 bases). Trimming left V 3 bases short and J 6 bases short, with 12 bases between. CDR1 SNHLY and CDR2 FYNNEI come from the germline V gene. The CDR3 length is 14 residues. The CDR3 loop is CASSDREVSQPQHF. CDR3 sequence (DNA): TGTGCCAGCAGTGACAGGGAAGTGAGTCAGCCCCAGCATTTT.

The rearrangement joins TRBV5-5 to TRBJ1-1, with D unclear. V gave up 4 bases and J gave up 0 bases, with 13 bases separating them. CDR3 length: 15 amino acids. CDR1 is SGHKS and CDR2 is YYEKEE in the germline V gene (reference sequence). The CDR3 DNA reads TGTGCCAGCAGCCCGATAAAAACCCTGAACACTGAAGCTTTCTTT. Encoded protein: CASSPIKTLNTEAFF. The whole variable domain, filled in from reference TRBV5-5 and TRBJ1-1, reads DAGVTQSPTHLIKTRGQQVTLRCSPISGHKSVSWYQQVLGQGPQFIFQYYEKEERGRGNFPDRFSARQFPNYSSELNVNALLLGDSALYLCASSPIKTLNTEAFFGQGTRLTVV.

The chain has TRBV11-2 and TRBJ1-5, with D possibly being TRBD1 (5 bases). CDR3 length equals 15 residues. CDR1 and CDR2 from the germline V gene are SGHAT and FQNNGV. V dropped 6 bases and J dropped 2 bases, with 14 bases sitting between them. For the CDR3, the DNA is TGTGCCAGCAGGGCGGGGGGAGTGGGCAATCAGCCCCAGCATTTT. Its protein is CASRAGGVGNQPQHF.

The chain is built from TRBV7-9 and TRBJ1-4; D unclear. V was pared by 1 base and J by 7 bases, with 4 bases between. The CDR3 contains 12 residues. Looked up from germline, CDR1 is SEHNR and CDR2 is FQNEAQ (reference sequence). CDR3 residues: CASSLEGEKLFF. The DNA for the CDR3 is TGTGCCAGCAGCTTAGAAGGTGAAAAACTGTTTTTT.

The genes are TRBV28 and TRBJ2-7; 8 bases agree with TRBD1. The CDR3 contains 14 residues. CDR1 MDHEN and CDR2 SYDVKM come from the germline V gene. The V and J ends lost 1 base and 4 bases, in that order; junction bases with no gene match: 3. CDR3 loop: CASSLSQGAYEQYF. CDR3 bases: TGTGCCAGCAGTTTATCCCAGGGGGCTTACGAGCAGTACTTC.

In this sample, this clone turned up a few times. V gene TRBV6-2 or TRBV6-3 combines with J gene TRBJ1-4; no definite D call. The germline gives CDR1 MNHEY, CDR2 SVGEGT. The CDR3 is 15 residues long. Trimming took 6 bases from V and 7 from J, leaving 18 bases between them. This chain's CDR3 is CASSPNQAAGEKLFF. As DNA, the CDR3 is TGTGCCAGCAGCCCGAATCAAGCGGCGGGTGAAAAACTGTTTTTT.

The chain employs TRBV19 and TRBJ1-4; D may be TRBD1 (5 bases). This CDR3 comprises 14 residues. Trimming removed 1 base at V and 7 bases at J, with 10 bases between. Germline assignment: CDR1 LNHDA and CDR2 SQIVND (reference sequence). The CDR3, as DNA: TGTGCCAGTAGTATAGGGGGAGGGACTGAAAAACTGTTTTTT. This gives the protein CASSIGGGTEKLFF. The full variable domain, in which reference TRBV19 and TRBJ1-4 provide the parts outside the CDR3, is DGGITQSPKYLFRKEGQNVTLSCEQNLNHDAMYWYRQDPGQGLRLIYYSQIVNDFQKGDIAEGYSVSREKKESFPLTVTSAQKNPTAFYLCASSIGGGTEKLFFGSGTQLSVL.

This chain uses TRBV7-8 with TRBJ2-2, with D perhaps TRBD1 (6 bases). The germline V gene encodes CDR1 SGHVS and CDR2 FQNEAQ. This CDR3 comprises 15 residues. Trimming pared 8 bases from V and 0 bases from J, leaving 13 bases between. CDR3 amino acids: CASGRTVANTGELFF. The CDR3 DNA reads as TGTGCCAGCGGCCGGACAGTCGCGAACACCGGGGAGCTGTTTTTT.

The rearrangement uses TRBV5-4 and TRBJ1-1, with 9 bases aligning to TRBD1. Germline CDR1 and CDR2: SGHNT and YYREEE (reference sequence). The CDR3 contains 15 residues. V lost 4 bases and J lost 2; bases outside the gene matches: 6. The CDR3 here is CASSRGTGTNTEAFF. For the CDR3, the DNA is TGTGCCAGCAGCCGAGGGACAGGGACAAACACTGAAGCTTTCTTT.

CDR3 sequence reads: CASSGGNEQFF. CDR3 sequence (DNA): TGCGCCAGCAGCGGAGGGAATGAGCAGTTCTTC. This chain connects TRBV5-1 to TRBJ2-1, with a possible D match to TRBD2 (6 bases). V lost 4 bases to trimming and J lost 7 bases, with 6 bases between them. There are 11 residues in the CDR3. CDR1 is SGHRS and CDR2 is YFSETQ in the germline V gene.

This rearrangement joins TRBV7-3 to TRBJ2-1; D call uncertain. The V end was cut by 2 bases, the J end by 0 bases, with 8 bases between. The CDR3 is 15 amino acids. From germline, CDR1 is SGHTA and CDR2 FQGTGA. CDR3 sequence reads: CASSLEGYSYNEQFF. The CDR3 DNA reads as TGTGCCAGCAGCTTAGAAGGTTACTCCTACAATGAGCAGTTCTTC.

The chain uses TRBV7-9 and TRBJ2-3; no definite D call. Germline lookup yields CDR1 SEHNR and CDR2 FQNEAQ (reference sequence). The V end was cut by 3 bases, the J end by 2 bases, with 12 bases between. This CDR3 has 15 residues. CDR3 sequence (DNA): TGTGCCAGCAGCTTCGACTTGGGATACACAGATACGCAGTATTTT. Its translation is CASSFDLGYTDTQYF.

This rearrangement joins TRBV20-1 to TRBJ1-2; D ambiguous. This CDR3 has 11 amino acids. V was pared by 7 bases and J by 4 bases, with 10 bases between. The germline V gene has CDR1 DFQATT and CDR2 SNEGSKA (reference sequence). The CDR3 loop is CSVRITYGYTF. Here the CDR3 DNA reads TGCAGTGTTAGGATCACCTATGGCTACACCTTC.